A single sample is the source of the 5 T cell receptor beta chains below, sequenced in a study of blood T cell repertoires in COVID-19. Produced via immunoSEQ multiplex PCR; TCRdb's table is partial and in-frame only. Of about 200,000 clones detected, 80% to 90% appear once; the ten largest clones hold approximately 13%. The sample comprised peripheral blood. These TCRs come from a human donor in a cohort sampled during active COVID-19.

The chain recombines TRBV5-1 with TRBJ2-7, with D unresolved. In germline, CDR1 is SGHRS, CDR2 YFSETQ. Trimming shortened V by 0 bases and J by 1 base, and 8 bases separated the two germline ends. The CDR3 spans 14 residues. The CDR3 DNA sequence: TGCGCCAGCAGCTTGGGAGCTGCTTCCTACGAGCAGTACTTC. Amino acids: CASSLGAASYEQYF.

This chain links TRBV7-9 with TRBJ1-1; D ambiguous. In germline, CDR1 is SEHNR, CDR2 FQNEAQ (reference sequence). V gave up 2 bases and J gave up 5 bases, with 3 bases separating them. The CDR3 is 11 amino acids. CDR3: CASSLITEAFF. CDR3 coding DNA: TGTGCCAGCAGCTTAATAACTGAAGCTTTCTTT.

J is TRBJ2-7 and V is TRBV21-1; TRBD2 is the table's D call and was not checked against the DNA. TRBV21-1 is designated a pseudogene. This CDR3 comprises 16 residues. The DNA of the CDR3 is TGTGCCAGCAGCAAAGCAGGCTTTAGCATTAGTGACGAGCAGTACTTC. Its translation: CASSKAGFSISDEQYF.

V usage is TRBV19 and J usage is TRBJ2-7; 10 bases are shared with TRBD2. The ends lost 1 base at V and 7 bases at J; junction bases unmatched: 10. CDR3 length: 16 amino acids. Germline V CDR1 and CDR2: LNHDA, SQIVND (reference sequence). CDR3 sequence reads: CASSIVAGGGRQEQYF. CDR3 nucleotide sequence: TGTGCCAGTAGTATAGTAGCGGGAGGCGGAAGGCAGGAGCAGTACTTC.

V gene TRBV5-1 combines with J gene TRBJ1-4; 8 bases match TRBD1. J lost 0 bases, V lost 1 base, and 8 bases had no gene match. The CDR3 is 18 amino acids. Germline CDR1 reads SGHRS; CDR2 reads YFSETQ. The chain's CDR3 is CASSLHGTGDATNEKLFF. The CDR3 DNA reads as TGCGCCAGCAGCTTGCACGGGACAGGAGATGCAACTAATGAAAAACTGTTTTTT.